These 23 T cell receptor beta chains were all obtained from the same sample, sequenced in a study of shared clonotypes between healthy human individuals. TCRdb's table, derived via immunoSEQ multiplex PCR, lists solely in-frame clones and lacks some. The table shows about 1,800,000 clones, with roughly 95% occurring only once. CD8 cells regarded as naive lacked CD45RO, were positively chosen for CCR7, and omitted terminally differentiated effector memory CD45RA+ cells. The sequenced sample consisted of naive CD8+ T cells sorted from blood. The receptor source for this set is a man aged 18 to 30 in good health.

As for this clone: One end of the junction does not line up with germline, which may come from a read error. The rearrangement links TRBV7-3 to TRBJ1-1, with no clear D. The CDR3 is 17 amino acids. Germline V lookup: CDR1 SGHTA, CDR2 FQGTGA. CDR3 coding DNA: TGTGCCAGCAGCCTAACCCCCCTACATCAAGTGGGAACTGAAGCTTTCTTT. It specifies CASSLTPLHQVGTEAFF.

The chain joins TRBV25-1 to TRBJ1-1, with 7 bases that match TRBD1. Per the germline V gene, CDR1 is MGHDK and CDR2 is SYGVNS. This CDR3 spans 14 amino acids. Losses at the gene ends were 6 bases for V and 7 bases for J; bases not matched to a gene: 11. The CDR3 protein is CASSPWDRMSEAFF. CDR3 DNA sequence: TGTGCCAGCAGCCCATGGGACAGAATGAGTGAAGCTTTCTTT.

This clone was detected only once. The V gene is TRBV2, the J gene TRBJ2-3, with 10 bases identical to TRBD2. CDR3 length equals 18 residues. Germline V lookup: CDR1 SNHLY, CDR2 FYNNEI. Trimming at V came to 2 bases and at J to 2 bases, leaving 10 bases not matched to a gene. CDR3 region: CASSEYVRSGGPTDTQYF. The CDR3 DNA reads TGTGCCAGCAGTGAATACGTCCGTAGCGGGGGGCCCACAGATACGCAGTATTTT.

The chain recombines TRBV7-3 with TRBJ2-5, with 9 bases aligning to TRBD1. With 0 bases clipped from V and 5 bases from J, the junction kept 4 bases outside the gene matches. The CDR3 length is 15 residues. The germline gives CDR1 SGHTA, CDR2 FQGTGA. CDR3 coding DNA: TGTGCCAGCAGCTTAACGGGACAGGGCCTGGAGACCCAGTACTTC. Its translation is CASSLTGQGLETQYF.

The chain has TRBV6-1 and TRBJ2-7, with TRBD2 as a possible D gene (6 bases). V was clipped by 8 bases and J by 6 bases, with 17 bases between them. This CDR3 region has 13 residues. Germline CDR1 is MNHNS and CDR2 is SASEGT. The CDR3 DNA sequence: TGTGCCAGCCAAGACCCGGGGGAGGTCGAGCAGTACTTC. Translated, it gives CASQDPGEVEQYF.

The chain combines TRBV27 with TRBJ2-3, with 8 bases that match TRBD1. This CDR3 is 13 amino acids long. In germline, CDR1 is MNHEY, CDR2 SMNVEV (reference sequence). Trimming took 8 bases from V and 11 from J; bases not matched to a gene: 12. Written as DNA, the CDR3 is TGTGCCAGCCGCTCCCTCGGACAGGGAGAGCAGTATTTT. As protein: CASRSLGQGEQYF.

Points on this clone: This sample also contains other DNA sequences that code for the same CDR3. The V and J genes are TRBV27 and TRBJ1-5; no firm D call. From germline, CDR1 is MNHEY and CDR2 SMNVEV (reference sequence). This CDR3 contains 15 residues. Trimming pared 5 bases from V and 3 bases from J, leaving 14 bases between. The CDR3 DNA follows: TGTGCCAGCAGTCTAGGTCGAGGGCTCAATCAGCCCCAGCATTTT. Translated, it gives CASSLGRGLNQPQHF.

Remarks on this clone: Other DNA sequences of this sample code for an identical CDR3. The chain links TRBV2 to TRBJ2-7; TRBD2 agrees at 10 bases. The V gene's germline CDR1 is SNHLY and CDR2 FYNNEI. V trimming: 5 bases; J trimming: 2 bases; junction bases outside the gene matches: 3. The CDR3 runs 14 residues. CDR3 sequence reads: CASSLAGATYEQYF. CDR3 DNA sequence: TGTGCCAGCAGTCTAGCGGGGGCCACCTACGAGCAGTACTTC.

The rearrangement uses TRBV11-2 and TRBJ2-5; D possibly corresponds to TRBD2 (5 bases). Germline CDR1 and CDR2: SGHAT and FQNNGV. Trimming pared 3 bases from V and 5 bases from J, leaving 16 bases between. There are 15 residues in the CDR3. CDR3 DNA sequence: TGTGCCAGCAGCTTCCCGGTCGGGGTGGGTGAGACCCAGTACTTC. Amino acid sequence: CASSFPVGVGETQYF.

The rearrangement joins TRBV28 to TRBJ1-2, with D maybe TRBD1 (5 bases). V was pared by 3 bases and J by 7 bases, with 15 bases between. CDR3 length: 14 amino acids. CDR1 and CDR2 from the germline V gene are MDHEN and SYDVKM. The CDR3 here is CASSLLGGDSGYTF. In nucleotides, the CDR3 is TGTGCCAGCAGTTTGCTCGGGGGAGATAGTGGCTACACCTTC.

The chain is built from TRBV25-1 and TRBJ1-5, with D possibly being TRBD1 (6 bases). Germline-derived CDR1 and CDR2 are MGHDK and SYGVNS. Trimming removed 6 bases from V and 4 bases from J, with 13 bases in between. This CDR3 comprises 14 residues. The CDR3 region has the DNA TGTGCCAGCAGCCCTAGAGGGGGAAATCAGCCCCAGCATTTT. Its protein is CASSPRGGNQPQHF.

As regards this clone: The same CDR3 arises from other DNA sequences in this sample as well. The chain couples TRBV30 to TRBJ1-2, with D unclear. Trimming removed 1 base from V and 0 bases from J, with 6 bases in between. CDR1 is GTSNPN, CDR2 SVGIG, per germline (reference sequence). The CDR3 length is 13 residues. As DNA, the CDR3 is TGTGCCTGGAGTGCCGGTACTAACTATGGCTACACCTTC. It codes for CAWSAGTNYGYTF.

The rearrangement links TRBV4-1 to TRBJ2-7; tentatively, D is TRBD1 or TRBD2 (7 bases each). Germline CDR1 MGHRA, CDR2 YSYEKL. V was clipped by 6 bases and J by 1 base, with 16 bases between them. CDR3 length equals 15 residues. CDR3: CASSPGRGRSYEQYF. The CDR3 DNA sequence: TGCGCCAGCAGTCCGGGGAGGGGGCGGTCCTACGAGCAGTACTTC.

The chain links TRBV7-9 to TRBJ2-7, with 15 bases fitting TRBD2. Germline loops: CDR1 SEHNR, CDR2 FQNEAQ (reference sequence). The CDR3 is 18 residues long. Unmatched junction bases numbered 10, after V lost 5 bases and J lost 2 bases. CDR3: CASSPGLAGGKVTYEQYF. CDR3 in DNA: TGTGCCAGCAGCCCGGGACTAGCGGGAGGTAAAGTCACCTACGAGCAGTACTTC.

The chain couples TRBV7-9 to TRBJ2-7; D unresolved. Trimming cost V 2 bases and J 3 bases, with 8 bases left between them. Germline-derived CDR1 and CDR2 are SEHNR and FQNEAQ (reference sequence). The CDR3 is 13 residues long. The CDR3 DNA sequence: TGTGCCAGCAGCTTAACAGACAACTACGAGCAGTACTTC. This encodes CASSLTDNYEQYF.

V and J are TRBV18 and TRBJ2-1, with TRBD2 matching 8 bases. The V gene's germline CDR1 is KGHSH and CDR2 LQKENI. V lost 5 bases, J lost 2 bases, and 11 bases stayed unmatched. The CDR3 length is 17 residues. CDR3 sequence: CASSYGYGGRPYNEQFF. DNA for the CDR3: TGTGCCAGCTCATATGGGTATGGCGGGAGGCCCTACAATGAGCAGTTCTTC. Combining the CDR3 with reference TRBV18 and TRBJ2-1 gives the whole variable domain NAGVMQNPRHLVRRRGQEARLRCSPMKGHSHVYWYRQLPEEGLKFMVYLQKENIIDESGMPKERFSAEFPKEGPSILRIQQVVRGDSAAYFCASSYGYGGRPYNEQFFGPGTRLTVL.

The rearrangement joins TRBV27 to TRBJ1-2; TRBD1 aligns across 7 bases. V trimming: 6 bases; J trimming: 4 bases; junction bases outside the gene matches: 5. The germline V gene encodes CDR1 MNHEY and CDR2 SMNVEV (reference sequence). CDR3 length equals 13 residues. The CDR3 DNA sequence: TGTGCCAGCAGATCGACAGGGCCCTATGGCTACACCTTC. Encoded protein: CASRSTGPYGYTF.

The CDR3 protein is CASSQVLAGFTDTQYF. In DNA, the CDR3 is TGCGCCAGCAGCCAAGTGCTAGCGGGGTTCACAGATACGCAGTATTTT. The genes are TRBV4-3 and TRBJ2-3; 9 nucleotides agree with TRBD2. The V gene end was trimmed by 1 base and the J gene end by 2 bases; junction bases not matched to a gene: 4. Germline V CDR1 and CDR2: LGHNA, YSLEER. CDR3 length equals 16 residues.

V gene TRBV4-3 combines with J gene TRBJ2-5; tentatively, D is TRBD2 (5 bases). The CDR3 covers 15 residues. V gave up 2 bases and J gave up 1 base, with 11 bases separating them. Germline assignment: CDR1 LGHNA and CDR2 YSLEER. The CDR3 sequence: CASSQRADRQETQYF. The CDR3 DNA follows: TGCGCCAGCAGCCAAAGAGCGGACCGCCAAGAGACCCAGTACTTC.

Notes on this clone: At one boundary the junction diverges from the germline segment, which might be a read error. J is TRBJ1-2 and V is TRBV20-1; D may be TRBD1 (6 bases). Germline lookup yields CDR1 DFQATT and CDR2 SNEGSKA (reference sequence). This CDR3 has 11 amino acids. The CDR3 nucleotides read TGCAGTGCTAGAGATGTAGGACAGAACTCTTTC. This gives the protein CSARDVGQNSF.

The chain carries TRBV29-1 and TRBJ2-7; the match to TRBD1 covers 8 bases. This CDR3 is 14 amino acids long. J was trimmed by 6 bases and V by 3 bases; bases with no gene match: 10. From germline, CDR1 is SQVTM and CDR2 ANQGSEA. The CDR3 spells CSVDGQGSRLEQYF. The CDR3 bases are TGCAGCGTTGATGGACAGGGATCCCGTCTCGAGCAGTACTTC.

This chain links TRBV7-9 with TRBJ1-1; TRBD1 agrees at 7 bases. This CDR3 is 12 amino acids long. Trimming at V came to 5 bases and at J to 8 bases, leaving 5 bases not matched to a gene. CDR1 SEHNR and CDR2 FQNEAQ come from the germline V gene (reference sequence). As DNA, the CDR3 is TGTGCCAGCAGCGTGGGGGACAGAGAAGCTTTCTTT. It encodes CASSVGDREAFF.

The rearrangement joins TRBV6-5 to TRBJ2-2; D ambiguous. Germline V CDR1 and CDR2: MNHEY, SVGAGI. CDR3 size: 13 residues. Trimming left V 7 bases short and J 4 bases short, with 10 bases between. The CDR3 sequence is CASTPMGTGELFF. As DNA, the CDR3 is TGTGCCAGCACCCCAATGGGCACCGGGGAGCTGTTTTTT.